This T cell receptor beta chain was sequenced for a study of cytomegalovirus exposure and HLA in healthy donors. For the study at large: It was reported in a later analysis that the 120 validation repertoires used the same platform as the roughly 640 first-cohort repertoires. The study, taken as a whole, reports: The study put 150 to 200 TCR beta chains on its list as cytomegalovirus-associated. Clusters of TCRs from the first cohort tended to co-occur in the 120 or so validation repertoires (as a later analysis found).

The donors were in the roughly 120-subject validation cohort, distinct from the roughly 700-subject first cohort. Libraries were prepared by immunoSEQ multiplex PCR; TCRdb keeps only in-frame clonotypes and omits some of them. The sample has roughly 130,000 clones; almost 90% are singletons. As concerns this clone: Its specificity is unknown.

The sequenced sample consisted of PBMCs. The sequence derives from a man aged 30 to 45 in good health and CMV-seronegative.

As DNA, the CDR3 is TGTGCCAGCAGCCTACTAGGACGCACAGATACGCAGTATTTT. It translates to CASSLLGRTDTQYF. The chain combines TRBV5-6 with TRBJ2-3; D might be TRBD2 (5 bases). The CDR3 runs 14 residues. Per the germline V gene, CDR1 is SGHDT and CDR2 is YYEEEE. The germline V and J ends were trimmed by 4 bases and 1 base, with 10 bases remaining between them.